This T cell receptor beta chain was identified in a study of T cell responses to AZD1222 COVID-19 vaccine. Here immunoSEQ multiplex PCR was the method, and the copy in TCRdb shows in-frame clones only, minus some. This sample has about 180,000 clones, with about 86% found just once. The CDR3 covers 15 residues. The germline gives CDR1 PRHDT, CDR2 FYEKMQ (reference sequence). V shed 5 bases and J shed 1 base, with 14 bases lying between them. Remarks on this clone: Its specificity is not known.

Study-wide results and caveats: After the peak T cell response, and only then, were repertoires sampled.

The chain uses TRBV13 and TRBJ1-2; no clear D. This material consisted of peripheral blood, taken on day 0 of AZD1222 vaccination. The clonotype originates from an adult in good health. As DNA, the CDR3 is TGTGCCAGCAGCCATTCCCGGGTCCTTAACTATGGCTACACCTTC. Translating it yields CASSHSRVLNYGYTF.